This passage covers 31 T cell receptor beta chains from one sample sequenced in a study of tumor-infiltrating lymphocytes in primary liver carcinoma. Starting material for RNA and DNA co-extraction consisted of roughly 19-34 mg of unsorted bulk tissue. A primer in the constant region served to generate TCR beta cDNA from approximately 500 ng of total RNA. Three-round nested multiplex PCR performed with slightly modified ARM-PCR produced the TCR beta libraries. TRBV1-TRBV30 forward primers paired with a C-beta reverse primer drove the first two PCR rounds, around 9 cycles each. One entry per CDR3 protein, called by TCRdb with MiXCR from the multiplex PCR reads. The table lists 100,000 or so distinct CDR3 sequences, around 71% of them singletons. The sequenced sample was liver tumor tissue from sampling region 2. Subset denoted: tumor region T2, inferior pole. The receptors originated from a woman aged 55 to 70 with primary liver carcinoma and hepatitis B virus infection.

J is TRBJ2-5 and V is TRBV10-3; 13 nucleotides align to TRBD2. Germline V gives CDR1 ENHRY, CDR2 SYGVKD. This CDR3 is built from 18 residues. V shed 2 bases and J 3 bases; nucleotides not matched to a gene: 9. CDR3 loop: CAISETRTSGRKEETQYF. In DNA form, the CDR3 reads TGTGCCATCAGTGAGACCCGGACTAGCGGGAGAAAGGAAGAGACCCAGTACTTC.

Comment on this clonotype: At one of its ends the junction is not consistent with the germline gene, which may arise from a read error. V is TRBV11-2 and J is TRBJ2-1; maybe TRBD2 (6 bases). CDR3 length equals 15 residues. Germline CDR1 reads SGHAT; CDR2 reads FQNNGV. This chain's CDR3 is CASNLEGGSIYEQFF. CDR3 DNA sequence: TGTGCCAGCAACTTAGAGGGAGGAAGTATCTATGAGCAGTTCTTC.

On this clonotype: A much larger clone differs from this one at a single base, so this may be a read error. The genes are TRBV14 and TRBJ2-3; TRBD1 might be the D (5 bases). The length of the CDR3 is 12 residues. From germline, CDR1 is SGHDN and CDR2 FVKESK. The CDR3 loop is CVSSQEGVTQYF. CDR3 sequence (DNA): TGTGTCAGCAGCCAAGAAGGGGTTACGCAGTATTTT.

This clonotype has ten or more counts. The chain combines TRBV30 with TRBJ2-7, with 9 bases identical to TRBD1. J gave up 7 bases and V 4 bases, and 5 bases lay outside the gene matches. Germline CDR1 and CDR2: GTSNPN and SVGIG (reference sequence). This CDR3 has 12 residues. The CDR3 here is CAWNRGLQEQYF. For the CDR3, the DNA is TGTGCCTGGAACAGGGGGCTCCAAGAGCAGTACTTC.

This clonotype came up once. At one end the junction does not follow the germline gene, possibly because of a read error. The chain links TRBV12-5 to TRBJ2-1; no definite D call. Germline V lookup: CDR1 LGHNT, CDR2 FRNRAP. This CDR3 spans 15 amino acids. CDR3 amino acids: CASSPYVGSYNKQFF. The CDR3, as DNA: TGTGCTAGTAGTCCCTACGTGGGCTCCTACAATAAGCAGTTCTTC.

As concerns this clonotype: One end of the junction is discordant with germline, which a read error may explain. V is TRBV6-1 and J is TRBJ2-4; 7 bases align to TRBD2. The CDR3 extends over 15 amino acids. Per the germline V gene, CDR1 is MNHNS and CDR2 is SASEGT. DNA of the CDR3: TGTGCCAGCAGTGAAGTCGGCGGGAGCTCGAACATTCAGTACTTT. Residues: CASSEVGGSSNIQYF.

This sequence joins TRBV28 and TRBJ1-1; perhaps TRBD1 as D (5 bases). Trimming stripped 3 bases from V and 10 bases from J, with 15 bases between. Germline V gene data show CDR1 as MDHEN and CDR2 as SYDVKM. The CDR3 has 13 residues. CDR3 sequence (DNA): TGTGCCAGCAGTTTGGGGGAGAAATTTGGAGCTTTCTTT. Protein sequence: CASSLGEKFGAFF.

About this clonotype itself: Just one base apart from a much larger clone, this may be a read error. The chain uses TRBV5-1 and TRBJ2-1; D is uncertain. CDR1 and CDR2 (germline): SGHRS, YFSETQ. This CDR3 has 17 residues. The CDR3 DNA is TGCGCCAACAGCTTGGCCTCAGGTGCCAGCCCTAGCAATGAGCAGTTCTTC. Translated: CANSLASGASPSNEQFF.

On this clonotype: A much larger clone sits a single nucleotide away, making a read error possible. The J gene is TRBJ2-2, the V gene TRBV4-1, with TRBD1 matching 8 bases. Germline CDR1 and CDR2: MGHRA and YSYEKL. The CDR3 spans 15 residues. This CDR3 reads CAGSLTDRGTGELFF. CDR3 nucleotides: TGCGCCGGCAGCCTGACAGACAGGGGCACCGGGGAGCTGTTTTTT.

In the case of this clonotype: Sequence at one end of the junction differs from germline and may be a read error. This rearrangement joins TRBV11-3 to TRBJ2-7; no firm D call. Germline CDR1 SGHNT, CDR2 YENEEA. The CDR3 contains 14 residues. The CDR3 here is CTSSLGQKSYEQYF. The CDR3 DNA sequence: TGTACCAGCAGCTTGGGTCAAAAGTCCTACGAGCAGTACTTC.

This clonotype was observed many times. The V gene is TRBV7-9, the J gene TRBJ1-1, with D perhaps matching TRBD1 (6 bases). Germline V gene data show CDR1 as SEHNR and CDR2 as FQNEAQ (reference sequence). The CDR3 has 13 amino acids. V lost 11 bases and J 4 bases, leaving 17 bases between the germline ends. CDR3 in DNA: TGTGCCTTTGAAATGACAGGAACCACTGAAGCTTTCTTT. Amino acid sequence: CAFEMTGTTEAFF.

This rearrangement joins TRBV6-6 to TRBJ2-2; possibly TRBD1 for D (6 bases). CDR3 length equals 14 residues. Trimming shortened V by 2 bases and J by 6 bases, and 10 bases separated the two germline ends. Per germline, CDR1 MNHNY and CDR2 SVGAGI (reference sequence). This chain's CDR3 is CASSYRGGSGELFF. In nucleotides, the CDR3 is TGTGCCAGCAGTTACCGAGGGGGATCCGGGGAGCTGTTTTTT.

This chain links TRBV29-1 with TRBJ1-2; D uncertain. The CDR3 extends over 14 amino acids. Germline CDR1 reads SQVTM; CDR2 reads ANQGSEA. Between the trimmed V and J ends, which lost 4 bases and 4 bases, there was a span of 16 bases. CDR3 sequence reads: CSVVTCDGSYGYTF. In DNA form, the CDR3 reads TGCAGCGTTGTAACCTGTGACGGTTCCTATGGCTACACCTTC.

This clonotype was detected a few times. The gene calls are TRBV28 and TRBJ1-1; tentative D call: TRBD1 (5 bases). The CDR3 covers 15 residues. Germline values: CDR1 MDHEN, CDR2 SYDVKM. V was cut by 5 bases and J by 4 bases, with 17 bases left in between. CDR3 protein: CASSTRIRGFTEAFF. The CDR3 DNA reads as TGTGCCAGCAGTACCCGGATTCGGGGGTTCACTGAAGCTTTCTTT.

The CDR3 nucleotides are TGTGCCAGCAGGCGAACCATAGGGTACAACACTGAAGCTTTCTTT. This codes for CASRRTIGYNTEAFF. This chain uses TRBV12-3 or TRBV12-4 with TRBJ1-1; D is unresolved. Trimming cost V 6 bases and J 2 bases, with 16 bases left between them. The CDR3 covers 15 residues.

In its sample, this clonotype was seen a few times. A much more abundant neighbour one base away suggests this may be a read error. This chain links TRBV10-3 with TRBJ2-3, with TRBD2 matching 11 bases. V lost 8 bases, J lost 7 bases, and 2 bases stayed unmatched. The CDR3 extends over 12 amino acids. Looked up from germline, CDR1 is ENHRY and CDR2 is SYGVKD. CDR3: CAIGTSGNTQYF. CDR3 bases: TGTGCCATCGGGACTAGCGGTAATACGCAGTATTTT.

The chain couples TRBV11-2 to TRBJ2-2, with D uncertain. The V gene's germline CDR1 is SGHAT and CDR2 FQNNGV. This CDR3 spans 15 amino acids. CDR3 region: CLSSPPQGPTGELFF. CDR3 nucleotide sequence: TGTCTCAGCAGTCCTCCGCAAGGACCGACCGGGGAGCTGTTTTTT.

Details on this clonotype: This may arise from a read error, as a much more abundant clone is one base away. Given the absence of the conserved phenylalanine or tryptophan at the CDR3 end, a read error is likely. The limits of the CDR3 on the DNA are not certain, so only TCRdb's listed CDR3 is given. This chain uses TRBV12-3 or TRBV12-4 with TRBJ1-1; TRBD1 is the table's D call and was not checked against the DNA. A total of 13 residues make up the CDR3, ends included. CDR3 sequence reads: CASSPRTGTEASY.

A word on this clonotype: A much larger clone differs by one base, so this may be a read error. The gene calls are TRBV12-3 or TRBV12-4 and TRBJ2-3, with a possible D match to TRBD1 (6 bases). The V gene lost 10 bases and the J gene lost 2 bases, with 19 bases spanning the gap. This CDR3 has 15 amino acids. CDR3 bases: TGTGCCATCCAGAATGGGACATATCTCACAGATACGCAGTATTTT. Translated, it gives CAIQNGTYLTDTQYF.

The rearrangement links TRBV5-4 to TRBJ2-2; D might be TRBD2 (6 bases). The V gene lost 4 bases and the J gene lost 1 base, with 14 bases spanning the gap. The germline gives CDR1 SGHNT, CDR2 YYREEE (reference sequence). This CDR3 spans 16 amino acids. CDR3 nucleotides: TGTGCCAGCAGCATCCGGACTAACGAGAACACCGGGGAGCTGTTTTTT. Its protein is CASSIRTNENTGELFF.

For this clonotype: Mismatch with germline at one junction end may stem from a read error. CDR3: CANSLDPGAGTEASF. The CDR3 DNA reads TGTGCCAACAGCTTGGATCCGGGGGCAGGAACTGAAGCTTCCTTT. The chain employs TRBV11-2 and TRBJ1-1; TRBD1 might be the D (6 bases). The CDR3 contains 15 residues. CDR1 is SGHAT and CDR2 is FQNNGV in the germline V gene. Combining the CDR3 with reference TRBV11-2 and TRBJ1-1 gives the whole variable domain EAGVAQSPRYKIIEKRQSVAFWCNPISGHATLYWYQQILGQGPKLLIQFQNNGVVDDSQLPKDRFSAERLKGVDSTLKIQPAKLEDSAVYLCANSLDPGAGTEASFGQGTRLTVV.

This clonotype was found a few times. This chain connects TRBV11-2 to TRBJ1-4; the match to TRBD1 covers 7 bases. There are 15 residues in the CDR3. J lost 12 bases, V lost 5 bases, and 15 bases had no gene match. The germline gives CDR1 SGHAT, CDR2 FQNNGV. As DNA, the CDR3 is TGTGCCAGCAGCCTCGCGGACAGGTTATGGGAAGAACTGTTTTTT. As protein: CASSLADRLWEELFF.

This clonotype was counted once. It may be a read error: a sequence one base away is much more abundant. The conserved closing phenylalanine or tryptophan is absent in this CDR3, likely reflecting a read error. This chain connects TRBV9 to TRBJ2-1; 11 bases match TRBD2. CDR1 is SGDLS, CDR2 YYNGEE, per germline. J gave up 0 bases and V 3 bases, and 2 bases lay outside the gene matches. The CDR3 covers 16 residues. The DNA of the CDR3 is TGTGCCAGCAGCGATCTAGCGGGGGGCTCCTACAATGAGCAGTTCCTC. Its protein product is CASSDLAGGSYNEQFL.

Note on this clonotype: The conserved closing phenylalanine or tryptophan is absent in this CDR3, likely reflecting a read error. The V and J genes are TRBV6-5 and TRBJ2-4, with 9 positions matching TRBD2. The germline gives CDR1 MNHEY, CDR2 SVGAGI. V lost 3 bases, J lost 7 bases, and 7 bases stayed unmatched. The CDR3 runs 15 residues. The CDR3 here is CASSYDSGSGNIQYC. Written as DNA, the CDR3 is TGTGCCAGCAGTTATGATAGCGGGAGTGGGAACATTCAGTACTGC.

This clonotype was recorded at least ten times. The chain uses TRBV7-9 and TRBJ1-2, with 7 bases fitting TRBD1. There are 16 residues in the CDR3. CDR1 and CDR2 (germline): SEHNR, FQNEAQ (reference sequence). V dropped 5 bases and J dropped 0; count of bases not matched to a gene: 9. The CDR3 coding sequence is TGTGCCAGCAGCCCCGACAGGGCAGTAGCTAACTATGGCTACACCTTC. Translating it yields CASSPDRAVANYGYTF.

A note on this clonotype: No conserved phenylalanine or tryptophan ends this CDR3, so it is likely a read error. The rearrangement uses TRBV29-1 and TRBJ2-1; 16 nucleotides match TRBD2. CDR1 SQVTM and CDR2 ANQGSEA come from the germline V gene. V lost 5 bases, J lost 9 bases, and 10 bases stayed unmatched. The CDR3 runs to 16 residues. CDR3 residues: CSVKGTSGRAVSEQFS. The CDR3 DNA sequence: TGCAGCGTTAAGGGGACTAGCGGGAGGGCCGTTAGTGAGCAGTTCTCC.

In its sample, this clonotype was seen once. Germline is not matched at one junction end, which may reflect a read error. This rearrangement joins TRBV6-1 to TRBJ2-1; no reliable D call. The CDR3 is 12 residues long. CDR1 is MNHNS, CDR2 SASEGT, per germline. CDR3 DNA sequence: TGTGCCAGCAATGAACCTACGGATAAGCAGTTCTTC. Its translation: CASNEPTDKQFF.

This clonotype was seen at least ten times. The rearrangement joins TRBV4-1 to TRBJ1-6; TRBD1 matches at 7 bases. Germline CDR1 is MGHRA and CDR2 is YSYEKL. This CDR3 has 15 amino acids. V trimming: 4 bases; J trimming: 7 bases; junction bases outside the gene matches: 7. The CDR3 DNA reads TGCGCCAGCAGCCCGTTGACAGGGAGGAATTCACCCCTCCACTTT. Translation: CASSPLTGRNSPLHF.

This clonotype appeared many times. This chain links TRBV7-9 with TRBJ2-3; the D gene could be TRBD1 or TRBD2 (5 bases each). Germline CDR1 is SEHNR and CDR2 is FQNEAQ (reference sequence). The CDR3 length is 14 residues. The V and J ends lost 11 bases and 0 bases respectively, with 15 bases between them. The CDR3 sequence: CAEYPGQSTDTQYF. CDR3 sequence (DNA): TGTGCCGAGTACCCGGGGCAGAGCACAGATACGCAGTATTTT.

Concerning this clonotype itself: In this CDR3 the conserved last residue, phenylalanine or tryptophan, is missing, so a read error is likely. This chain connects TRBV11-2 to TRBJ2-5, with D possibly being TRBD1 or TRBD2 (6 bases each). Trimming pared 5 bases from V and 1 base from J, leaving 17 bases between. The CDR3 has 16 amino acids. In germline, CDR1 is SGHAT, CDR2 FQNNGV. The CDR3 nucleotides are TGTGCCAGCAGCCCACTAAAGGGGGGCTTCCAAGAGACCCAGTACGTC. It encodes CASSPLKGGFQETQYV.

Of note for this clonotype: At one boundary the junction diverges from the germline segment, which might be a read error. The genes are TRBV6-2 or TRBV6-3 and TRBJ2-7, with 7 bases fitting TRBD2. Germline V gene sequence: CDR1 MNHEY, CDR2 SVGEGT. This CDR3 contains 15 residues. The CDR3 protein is CASSTPRRGIYEHYF. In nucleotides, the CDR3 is TGTGCCAGTAGTACCCCGCGGCGGGGGATATACGAGCATTACTTC.